The 18 T cell receptor beta chains in this list originate from one sample, sequenced in a study of shared clonotypes between healthy human individuals. The data were produced by immunoSEQ multiplex PCR, yet TCRdb's version contains in-frame clones alone and is incomplete. The table records over a million clones, more than 65% of them present only once. Source material: memory CD4+ T cells sorted from blood. Subset reported: CD45RA-negative fraction. The receptors here all came from a man between 18 and 35 years old in good health.

This clone has only a few counts. The chain recombines TRBV14 with TRBJ1-1; no clear D gene. Trimming left V 0 bases short and J 3 bases short, with 8 bases between. The germline V gene has CDR1 SGHDN and CDR2 FVKESK. This CDR3 region has 14 residues. CDR3 amino acids: CASSQDLGYTEAFF. DNA of the CDR3: TGTGCCAGCAGCCAAGACCTGGGGTACACTGAAGCTTTCTTT.

V is TRBV21-1 and J is TRBJ2-5; TRBD2 is taken as the D call from the table, unchecked against the DNA. TRBV21-1 is a known pseudogene. The CDR3 has 15 residues. The CDR3, as DNA: TGTGCCAGCAGCAAACGGCGGCGGGGACAAGAGACCCAGTACTTC. This gives the protein CASSKRRRGQETQYF.

The genes are TRBV7-9 and TRBJ2-3, with D perhaps TRBD1 (6 bases). The V end lost 5 bases, the J end lost 3 bases, and 12 bases lay between the germline ends. CDR3 length equals 14 residues. CDR1 and CDR2 (germline): SEHNR, FQNEAQ (reference sequence). CDR3 nucleotides: TGTGCCAGCAGCCCCAGGGGACGGACAGATACGCAGTATTTT. This encodes CASSPRGRTDTQYF.

J is TRBJ1-5 and V is TRBV10-3, with D perhaps TRBD1 (6 bases). The germline CDR1 and CDR2 sequences are ENHRY and SYGVKD. The CDR3 length is 14 residues. The germline V and J ends were trimmed by 10 bases and 4 bases, with 17 bases remaining between them. CDR3 in amino acids: CATQQGLGNQPQHF. Written as DNA, the CDR3 is TGTGCCACCCAACAGGGCCTCGGGAATCAGCCCCAGCATTTT.

This clone occurred once. The chain is built from TRBV2 and TRBJ2-3; D is uncertain. Germline V gene data show CDR1 as SNHLY and CDR2 as FYNNEI. This CDR3 is 13 amino acids long. The V and J ends lost 3 bases and 2 bases respectively, with 6 bases between them. The CDR3 reads CASSDTDTDTQYF. CDR3 nucleotide sequence: TGTGCCAGCAGTGACACGGACACAGATACGCAGTATTTT.

Concerning this clone: The germline gene is not matched at one end of the junction; a read error may be the cause. The chain carries TRBV7-7 and TRBJ2-7, with TRBD2 matching 8 bases. CDR3 length equals 15 residues. Germline assignment: CDR1 SSHAT and CDR2 FNYEAQ (reference sequence). The CDR3 DNA follows: TGTGCTAGCAGCTTATCCCAGGGACTAGGCTACGAGCAGTACTTC. It codes for CASSLSQGLGYEQYF. Based on the CDR3 plus reference TRBV7-7 and TRBJ2-7, the full variable domain is GAGVSQSPRYKVTKRGQDVTLRCDPISSHATLYWYQQALGQGPEFLTYFNYEAQPDKSGLPSDRFSAERPEGSISTLTIQRTEQRDSAMYRCASSLSQGLGYEQYFGPGTRLTVT.

The V gene is TRBV16, the J gene TRBJ1-2, with TRBD1 matching 7 bases. CDR3 size: 14 residues. The ends lost 2 bases at V and 8 bases at J; junction bases unmatched: 8. CDR1 and CDR2 (germline): KGHSY, FQNENV. DNA for the CDR3: TGTGCCAGCAGCCAAGATACAGGGGCCGGGGGCTACACCTTC. Its translation: CASSQDTGAGGYTF.

This clone showed up just a few times. The genes are TRBV18 and TRBJ2-7; D may match TRBD1 or TRBD2 (6 bases each). The CDR3 runs 15 residues. Germline V lookup: CDR1 KGHSH, CDR2 LQKENI. Trimming removed 6 bases from V and 5 bases from J, with 20 bases in between. The CDR3: CASSSQGGGRNEQYF. In DNA form, the CDR3 reads TGTGCCAGCTCCTCCCAAGGAGGGGGACGGAACGAGCAGTACTTC.

This clone was recorded a few times. The chain joins TRBV6-5 to TRBJ1-6, with 8 bases aligning to TRBD1. Per the germline V gene, CDR1 is MNHEY and CDR2 is SVGAGI. The V gene end was trimmed by 5 bases and the J gene end by 10 bases; junction bases not matched to a gene: 7. The CDR3 runs 14 residues. CDR3 nucleotides: TGTGCCAGCAGTCGAACGACAGGGGAATCACCCCTCCACTTT. This gives the protein CASSRTTGESPLHF.

J is TRBJ1-1 and V is TRBV19; D might be TRBD1 (6 bases). This CDR3 contains 15 residues. Trimming removed 6 bases at V and 1 base at J, with 15 bases between. CDR1 and CDR2 (germline): LNHDA, SQIVND (reference sequence). CDR3: CASRATGSGNTEAFF. The CDR3 nucleotides are TGTGCCAGTAGGGCCACAGGGAGTGGGAACACTGAAGCTTTCTTT.

This clone has more than one count but fewer than ten. The CDR3 region has the DNA TGCGCCAGCAGTGAGACAGGGGGGAGCAATCAGCCCCAGCATTTT. Protein: CASSETGGSNQPQHF. The V gene is TRBV10-2, the J gene TRBJ1-5; 8 bases map to TRBD1. V lost 2 bases to trimming and J lost 1 base; unmatched junction nucleotides: 1. The V gene's germline CDR1 is WSHSY and CDR2 SAAADI. The CDR3 has 15 residues.

This clone turned up a few times. The chain recombines TRBV10-1 with TRBJ2-2; 8 bases are a match to TRBD2. The ends lost 5 bases at V and 0 bases at J; junction bases unmatched: 2. CDR3 size: 15 residues. CDR1 and CDR2 from the germline V gene are WNHNN and SYGVQD (reference sequence). In DNA form, the CDR3 reads TGCGCCAGCAGTCGCGGGAGGCCGAACACCGGGGAGCTGTTTTTT. This codes for CASSRGRPNTGELFF.

The CDR3 DNA is TGCGCCAGCAGTGACTCTAGCGGGTTACAAGAGACCCAGTACTTC. Encoded protein: CASSDSSGLQETQYF. The chain joins TRBV10-2 to TRBJ2-5, with 8 bases matching TRBD2. CDR1 is WSHSY, CDR2 SAAADI, per germline. With 3 bases clipped from V and 2 bases from J, the junction kept 5 bases outside the gene matches. The CDR3 has 15 amino acids.

The V call is TRBV27, the J call TRBJ1-5; unclear D gene. Per germline, CDR1 MNHEY and CDR2 SMNVEV (reference sequence). V lost 2 bases, J lost 1 base, and 18 bases lay in between. The CDR3 consists of 18 residues. CDR3 residues: CASSLGGWTGNSNQPQHF. The CDR3 DNA reads TGTGCCAGCAGTTTAGGCGGGTGGACCGGGAACAGCAATCAGCCCCAGCATTTT.

The V call is TRBV5-8, the J call TRBJ2-5; 10 nucleotides agree with TRBD2. Germline-derived CDR1 and CDR2 are SGHTS and YDEGEE. This CDR3 region has 16 residues. With V trimmed by 0 bases and J by 4 bases, 6 bases remained unmatched. The CDR3 spells CASSLAPGLARETQYF. CDR3 coding DNA: TGTGCCAGCAGCTTGGCCCCGGGACTAGCGAGAGAGACCCAGTACTTC.

J is TRBJ2-2 and V is TRBV7-3; 8 bases map to TRBD2. Trimming took 5 bases from V and 4 from J; bases not matched to a gene: 6. Per the germline V gene, CDR1 is SGHTA and CDR2 is FQGTGA. This CDR3 region has 15 residues. The CDR3 nucleotides are TGTGCCAGCAGCCCAGCTGGACTAGCCACCGGGGAGCTGTTTTTT. Translating gives CASSPAGLATGELFF.

V usage is TRBV7-2 and J usage is TRBJ2-7; 9 nucleotides line up with TRBD1. The CDR3 runs to 13 residues. V dropped 5 bases and J dropped 9; count of bases not matched to a gene: 8. Germline-derived CDR1 and CDR2 are SGHTA and FQGNSA. The CDR3 DNA sequence: TGTGCCAGCAGCAGCGAGCGGGACAGGGCGCAGTACTTC. This sequence encodes CASSSERDRAQYF.

The J gene is TRBJ1-5, the V gene TRBV11-3; 8 bases align to TRBD1. This CDR3 is 14 amino acids long. The V and J ends lost 3 bases and 2 bases, in that order; junction bases with no gene match: 0. Germline V gene data show CDR1 as SGHNT and CDR2 as YENEEA. CDR3: CASSLTGGNQPQHF. The CDR3 nucleotides are TGTGCCAGCAGCTTGACAGGGGGCAATCAGCCCCAGCATTTT.